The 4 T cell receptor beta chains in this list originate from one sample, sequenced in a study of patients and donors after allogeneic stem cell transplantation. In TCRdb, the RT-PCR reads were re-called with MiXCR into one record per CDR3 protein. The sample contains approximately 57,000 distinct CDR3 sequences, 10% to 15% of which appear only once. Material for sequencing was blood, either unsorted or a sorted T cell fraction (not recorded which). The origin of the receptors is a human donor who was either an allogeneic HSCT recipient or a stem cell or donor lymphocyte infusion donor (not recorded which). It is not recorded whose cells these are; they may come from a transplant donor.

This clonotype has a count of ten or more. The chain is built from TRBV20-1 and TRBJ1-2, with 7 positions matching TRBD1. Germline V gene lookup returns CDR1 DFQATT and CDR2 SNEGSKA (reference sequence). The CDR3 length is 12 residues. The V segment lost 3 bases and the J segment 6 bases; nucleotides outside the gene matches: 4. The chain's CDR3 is CSARAGGDGYTF. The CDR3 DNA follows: TGCAGTGCTAGGGCAGGGGGAGATGGCTACACCTTC.

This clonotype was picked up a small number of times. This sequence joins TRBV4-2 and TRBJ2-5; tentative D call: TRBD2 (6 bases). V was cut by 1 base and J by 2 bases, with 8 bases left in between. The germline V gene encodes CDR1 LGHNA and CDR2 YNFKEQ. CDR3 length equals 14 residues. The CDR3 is CASSQGLGQETQYF. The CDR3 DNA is TGTGCCAGCAGCCAAGGACTAGGACAAGAGACCCAGTACTTC.

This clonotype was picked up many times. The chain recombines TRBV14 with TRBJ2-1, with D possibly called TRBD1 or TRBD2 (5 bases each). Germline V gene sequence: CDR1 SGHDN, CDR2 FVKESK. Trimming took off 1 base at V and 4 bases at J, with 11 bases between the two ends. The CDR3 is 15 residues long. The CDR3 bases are TGTGCCAGCAGCCAAGTTTGGGGGTCATACAATGAGCAGTTCTTC. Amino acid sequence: CASSQVWGSYNEQFF.

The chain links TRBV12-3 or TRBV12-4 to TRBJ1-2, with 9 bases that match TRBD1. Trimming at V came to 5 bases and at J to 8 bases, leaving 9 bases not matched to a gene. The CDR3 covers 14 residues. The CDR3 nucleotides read TGTGCCAGCAGTGAACAGGGGGCTCTCGGCGGCTACACCTTC. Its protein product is CASSEQGALGGYTF.